Listed below are T cell receptor beta chains from one sample, sequenced in a study of OX40 agonist ivuxolimab in advanced cancers. Libraries were prepared by immunoSEQ multiplex PCR; TCRdb keeps only in-frame clonotypes and omits some of them. The sample holds more than 95,000 clones, roughly nine tenths seen once. The sequences come from CD4+ or CD8+ T cells sorted from blood, collected in a trial of the OX40 agonist ivuxolimab. The receptors originated from an adult with an advanced solid tumor such as melanoma, head and neck, liver or kidney cancer. The CDR3 runs from the conserved cysteine through the conserved F or W. Each record gives: V gene, J gene, clone size, D gene, CDR3 length, CDR3 DNA, CDR3 protein. The D gene is left open where the match is weak. Only some rows state a clone size, as once, few, many or a class for expanded clones.

>TRBV5-6|TRBJ1-4|-|-|13
TGTGCCAGCAGCTTGGAACGGTATGAAAAACTGTTTTTT
CASSLERYEKLFF
>TRBV4-1|TRBJ2-7|few|TRBD2|15
TGCGCCAGCAGTCAGACTAGCGGGAGGGCCTACGAGCAGTACTTC
CASSQTSGRAYEQYF
>TRBV7-8|TRBJ2-7|-|TRBD1|15
TGTGCCAGCAGCAACGACAGGGGAAGTTGGTACGAGCAGTACTTC
CASSNDRGSWYEQYF
>TRBV7-9|TRBJ1-4|-|-|14
TGTGCCAGCAGCTTAGGGCCCAGTTCTACAGTGTTGTTTTTT
CASSLGPSSTVLFF
>TRBV5-1|TRBJ2-5|-|-|16
TGCGCCAGCAGCCATGAAGGGCCTCTGGTCACCGGGACCCAGTACTTC
CASSHEGPLVTGTQYF
>TRBV7-8|TRBJ2-1|-|TRBD2|17
TGTGCCAGCAGCTTAATAACTAGCGGAAGCTCCTACAATGAGCAGTTCTTC
CASSLITSGSSYNEQFF
>TRBV2|TRBJ2-3|-|TRBD2|15
TGTGCCAGCAGTGCGTTTAGCGGGACTGGAGATACGCAGTATTTT
CASSAFSGTGDTQYF
>TRBV5-6|TRBJ2-5|-|-|15
TGTGCCAGCAGCTTTGGGGGAAACCTCCAAGAGACCCAGTACTTC
CASSFGGNLQETQYF
>TRBV5-4|TRBJ1-2|-|-|14
TGTGCCAGCACGGGCAGGGGAGACCGCTATGGCTACACCTTC
CASTGRGDRYGYTF
>TRBV5-6|TRBJ1-2|-|-|15
TGTGCCAGCAGCTCCCGTGGCCCCACGCTATATGGCTACACCTTC
CASSSRGPTLYGYTF
>TRBV9|TRBJ2-3|-|TRBD2|15
TGTGCCAGCAGCGTAGAAACTAGCGGGAGGCATACGCAGTATTTT
CASSVETSGRHTQYF
>TRBV4-2|TRBJ1-5|-|-|15
TGTGCCAGCAGCCGGCGGAACGGTAAGGATCAGCCCCAGCATTTT
CASSRRNGKDQPQHF
>TRBV19|TRBJ2-3|-|TRBD2|18
TGTGCCAGTAGTCCCGAGGGACTAGCGGGAGGGGAGACAGATACGCAGTATTTT
CASSPEGLAGGETDTQYF
>TRBV2|TRBJ2-2|-|-|14
TGTGCCAGCAGTGAAGCTCGGGGCACCGGGGAGCTGTTTTTT
CASSEARGTGELFF
>TRBV4-3|TRBJ1-3|-|-|16
TGCGCCAGCAGCCAAGGACATGTCGCCTCTGGAAACACCATATATTTT
CASSQGHVASGNTIYF
>TRBV23-1|TRBJ2-1|-|-|15
TGCGCCAGACCGGAGGGAATTGGCTCCTACAATGAGCAGTTCTTC
CARPEGIGSYNEQFF
>TRBV5-8|TRBJ2-7|once|-|11
TGTGCCAGCAGAAAGAGCTACGAGCAGTACTTC
CASRKSYEQYF
>TRBV5-6|TRBJ2-7|-|-|13
TGTGCCAGCAGCTTGGTCCTTCGGGGAGAGCAGTACTTC
CASSLVLRGEQYF
>TRBV18|TRBJ1-5|-|-|16
TGTGCCAGCTCACCGCGTGGAGGGGCGGGGGGTCAGCCCCAGCATTTT
CASSPRGGAGGQPQHF
>TRBV27|TRBJ2-1|-|TRBD1|15
TGTGCCAGCAGTTCCGGACAGGGAACCTACAATGAGCAGTTCTTC
CASSSGQGTYNEQFF
>TRBV7-6|TRBJ1-1|-|-|14
TGTGCCAGCAGCTTAGGACACAGGAACACTGAAGCTTTCTTT
CASSLGHRNTEAFF
>TRBV7-2|TRBJ2-2|once|-|16
TGTGCCAGCAGCTTAGCCAGGGAGATGAACACCGGGGAGCTGTTTTTT
CASSLAREMNTGELFF
>TRBV19|TRBJ2-1|-|TRBD2|19
TGTGCCAGTAGTAAACGGGGCCTGGCAGGAGCGGGAGAACCAAATGAGCAGTTCTTC
CASSKRGLAGAGEPNEQFF
>TRBV11-2|TRBJ2-7|once|TRBD2|16
TGTGCCAGCAGATTGGGACTAGCGGGAGTAGTGGGCGAGCAGTACTTC
CASRLGLAGVVGEQYF
>TRBV28|TRBJ1-4|-|-|15
TGTGCCAGCAGTCCCCACAGGGTTGATAATGAAAAACTGTTTTTT
CASSPHRVDNEKLFF
>TRBV6-5|TRBJ2-7|-|-|11
TGTGCCAGCGAGGGTCGGTACGAGCAGTACTTC
CASEGRYEQYF
>TRBV27|TRBJ1-1|-|TRBD1|14
TGTGCCAGCAGTGACGGACAGGGCCACACTGAAGCTTTCTTT
CASSDGQGHTEAFF
>TRBV6-6|TRBJ2-7|-|TRBD1|15
TGTGCCAGCAGTATCGCCAGGGGGAGTGACTACGAGCAGTACTTC
CASSIARGSDYEQYF
>TRBV30|TRBJ2-3|-|-|12
TGTGCCTGGAGTGTCGGCACAGATACGCAGTATTTT
CAWSVGTDTQYF
>TRBV29-1|TRBJ2-3|-|TRBD1|14
TGCAGCGGTTCCGGGACAGGGAGTCCAGATACGCAGTATTTT
CSGSGTGSPDTQYF
>TRBV6-5|TRBJ1-1|once|-|14
TGTGCCAGCAGCCGCCTGGGGGGGAACACTGAAGCTTTCTTT
CASSRLGGNTEAFF
>TRBV10-3|TRBJ2-1|-|-|11
TGTGCCATCAGGGGGGTTAATGAGCAGTTCTTC
CAIRGVNEQFF
>TRBV5-1|TRBJ1-1|-|TRBD1|15
TGCGCCAGCAGCCCCCGGGACAGGGGGATCACTGAAGCTTTCTTT
CASSPRDRGITEAFF
>TRBV7-2|TRBJ2-1|-|-|13
TGTGCCAGCAGCTTAGTCAAAGGGGTTGAGCAGTTCTTC
CASSLVKGVEQFF
>TRBV25-1|TRBJ2-7|-|-|12
TGTGCCAGTGCTGGGGGTCCCTACGAGCAGTACTTC
CASAGGPYEQYF
>TRBV7-2|TRBJ2-2|few|-|14
TGTGCCAGCACCAGCTTAGTTAGGATCGGGGAGCTGTTTTTT
CASTSLVRIGELFF
>TRBV5-1|TRBJ2-3|-|-|14
TGCGCCAGCAGCTTGGTAGTCCTCACAGATACGCAGTATTTT
CASSLVVLTDTQYF
>TRBV6-5|TRBJ2-2|-|TRBD1|13
TGTGCCACCAGGGACAGGCGTACCGGGGAGCTGTTTTTT
CATRDRRTGELFF
>TRBV2|TRBJ1-4|-|TRBD1|14
TGTGCCAGCAGTGAGACAGGGGTGCGGGAAAAACTGTTTTTT
CASSETGVREKLFF
>TRBV6-1|TRBJ2-3|-|-|15
TGTGCCAGCAGTGAATCTTGGCTAGCGAAAGATACGCAGTATTTT
CASSESWLAKDTQYF
>TRBV4-2|TRBJ2-2|-|-|19
TGTGCCAGCAGCCAAGACAGCTCCTGGCAGGCGGTTAACACCGGGGAGCTGTTTTTT
CASSQDSSWQAVNTGELFF
>TRBV5-1|TRBJ2-1|-|TRBD2|15
TGCGCCAGCAGCACAACTAGCGGACCCTTAAATGAGCAGTTCTTC
CASSTTSGPLNEQFF
>TRBV5-1|TRBJ2-5|-|-|12
TGCGCCAGCAGCCTAACCCAAGAGACCCAGTACTTC
CASSLTQETQYF
>TRBV2|TRBJ1-2|-|-|13
TGTGCCAGCAGGGGCTCAACAGGGCGCGGCTACACCTTC
CASRGSTGRGYTF
>TRBV7-7|TRBJ2-5|-|-|15
TGTGCCAGCAGCTTAGTGTGGGGGGCCGGGCAGACCCAGTACTTC
CASSLVWGAGQTQYF
>TRBV5-1|TRBJ2-5|-|-|14
TGCGCCAGCAGTGAGGGGGGGGCCGAAGAGACCCAGTACTTC
CASSEGGAEETQYF
>TRBV28|TRBJ1-2|-|-|12
TGTGCCAGCAGCCGAGGGGGCTATGGCTACACCTTC
CASSRGGYGYTF
>TRBV27|TRBJ2-5|-|-|14
TGTGCCAGCAGCTACCAGGGCCTCGGGGGGACCCAGTACTTC
CASSYQGLGGTQYF
>TRBV7-3|TRBJ2-7|-|-|13
TGTGCCAGCAGTCCAGGGACTTTCAGGGAGCAGTACTTC
CASSPGTFREQYF
>TRBV18|TRBJ2-2|-|TRBD1|15
TGTGCCAGCTCACCGGGACAGGGGCTCGGCGGGGAGCTGTTTTTT
CASSPGQGLGGELFF
>TRBV7-2|TRBJ2-2|-|TRBD1|16
TGTGCCAGCAGGTATTCCGGGACAGGGAACACCGGGGAGCTGTTTTTT
CASRYSGTGNTGELFF
>TRBV29-1|TRBJ2-2|once|-|12
TGCAGCGTTAGAACAGTTGCCGGGGAGCTGTTTTTT
CSVRTVAGELFF
>TRBV18|TRBJ1-3|-|-|17
TGTGCCAGCTCACCATTGACAGCCGAGAGCTCTGGAAACACCATATATTTT
CASSPLTAESSGNTIYF
>TRBV6-1|TRBJ2-7|-|TRBD2|15
TGTGCCAGCAGTGCGCTAGCGGGAGGGCCCCACGAGCAGTACTTC
CASSALAGGPHEQYF
>TRBV4-1|TRBJ2-1|-|TRBD1|16
TGCGCCAGCAGCCAAGGGGACAGGGGGTTGTACAATGAGCAGTTCTTC
CASSQGDRGLYNEQFF
>TRBV6-5|TRBJ1-5|-|-|14
TGTGCCAGCAGTTACAGTCCACGGAGTCAGCCCCAGCATTTT
CASSYSPRSQPQHF
>TRBV6-5|TRBJ1-6|-|-|15
TGTGCCAGCAGCAGCGTTCGAGGTGGCCATTCACCCCTCCACTTT
CASSSVRGGHSPLHF